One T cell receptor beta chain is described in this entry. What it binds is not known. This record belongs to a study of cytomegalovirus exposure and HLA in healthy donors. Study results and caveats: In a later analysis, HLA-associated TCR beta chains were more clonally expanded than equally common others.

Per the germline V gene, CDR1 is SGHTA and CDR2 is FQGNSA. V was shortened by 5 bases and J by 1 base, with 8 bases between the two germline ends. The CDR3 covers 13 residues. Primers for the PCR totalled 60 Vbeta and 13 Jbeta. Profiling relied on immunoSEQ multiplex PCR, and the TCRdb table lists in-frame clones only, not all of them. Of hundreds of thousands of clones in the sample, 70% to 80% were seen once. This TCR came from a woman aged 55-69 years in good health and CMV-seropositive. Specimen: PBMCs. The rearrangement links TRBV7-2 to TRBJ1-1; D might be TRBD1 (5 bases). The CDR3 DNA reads TGTGCCAGCAGCACAGACAGGAACACTGAAGCTTTCTTT. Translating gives CASSTDRNTEAFF. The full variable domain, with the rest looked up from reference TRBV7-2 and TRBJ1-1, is GAGVSQSPSNKVTEKGKDVELRCDPISGHTALYWYRQSLGQGLEFLIYFQGNSAPDKSGLPSDRFSAERTGGSVSTLTIQRTQQEDSAVYLCASSTDRNTEAFFGQGTRLTVV.